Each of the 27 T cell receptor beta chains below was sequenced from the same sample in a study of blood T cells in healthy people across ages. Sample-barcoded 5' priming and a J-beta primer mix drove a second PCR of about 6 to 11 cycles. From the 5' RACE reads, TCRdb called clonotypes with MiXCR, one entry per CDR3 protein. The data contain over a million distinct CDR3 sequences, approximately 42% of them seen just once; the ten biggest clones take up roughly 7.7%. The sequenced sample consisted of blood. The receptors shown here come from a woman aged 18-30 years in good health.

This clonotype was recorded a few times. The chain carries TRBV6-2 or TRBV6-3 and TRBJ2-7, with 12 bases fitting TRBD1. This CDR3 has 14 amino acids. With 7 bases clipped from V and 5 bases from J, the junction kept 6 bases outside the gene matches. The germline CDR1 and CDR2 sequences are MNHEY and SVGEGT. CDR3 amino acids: CASTGTGGWNEQYF. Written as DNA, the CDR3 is TGTGCCAGCACCGGGACAGGGGGCTGGAACGAGCAGTACTTC.

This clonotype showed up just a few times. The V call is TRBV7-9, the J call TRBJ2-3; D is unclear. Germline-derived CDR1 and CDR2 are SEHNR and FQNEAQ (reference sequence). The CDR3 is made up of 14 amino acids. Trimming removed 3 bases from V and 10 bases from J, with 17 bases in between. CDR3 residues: CASSFPTPVTAQYF. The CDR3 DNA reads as TGTGCCAGCAGCTTTCCCACCCCCGTCACTGCGCAGTATTTT.

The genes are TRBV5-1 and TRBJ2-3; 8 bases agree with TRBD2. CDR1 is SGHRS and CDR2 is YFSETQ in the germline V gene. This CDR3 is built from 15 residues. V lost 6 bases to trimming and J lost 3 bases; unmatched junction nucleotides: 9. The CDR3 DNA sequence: TGCGCCAGCAAGGCCGGGAGGGCCACAACAGATACGCAGTATTTT. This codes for CASKAGRATTDTQYF.

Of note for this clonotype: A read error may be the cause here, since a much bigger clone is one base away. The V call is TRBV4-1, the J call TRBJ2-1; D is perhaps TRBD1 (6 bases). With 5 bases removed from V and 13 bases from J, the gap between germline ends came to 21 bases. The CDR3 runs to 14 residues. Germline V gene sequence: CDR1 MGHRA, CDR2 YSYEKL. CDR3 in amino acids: CASSERRGQETQFF. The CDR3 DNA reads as TGCGCCAGCAGCGAACGAAGGGGACAAGAGACCCAGTTCTTC.

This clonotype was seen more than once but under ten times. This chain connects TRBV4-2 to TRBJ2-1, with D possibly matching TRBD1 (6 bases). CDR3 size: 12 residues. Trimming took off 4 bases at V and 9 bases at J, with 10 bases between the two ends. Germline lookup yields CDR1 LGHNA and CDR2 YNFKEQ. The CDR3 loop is CASSREGGEQFF. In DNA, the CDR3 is TGTGCCAGCAGCCGAGAAGGGGGTGAGCAGTTCTTC.

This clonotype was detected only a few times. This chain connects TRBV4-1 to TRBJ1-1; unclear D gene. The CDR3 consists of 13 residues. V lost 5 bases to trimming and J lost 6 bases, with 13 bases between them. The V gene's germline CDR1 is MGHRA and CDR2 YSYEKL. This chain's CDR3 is CASSINALAEAFF. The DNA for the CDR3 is TGCGCCAGCAGCATAAATGCACTCGCTGAAGCTTTCTTT.

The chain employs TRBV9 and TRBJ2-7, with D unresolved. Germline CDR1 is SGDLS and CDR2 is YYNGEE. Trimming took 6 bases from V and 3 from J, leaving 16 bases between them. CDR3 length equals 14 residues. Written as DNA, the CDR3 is TGTGCCAGCACCCCGGAAACGACGGGCTACGAGCAGTACTTC. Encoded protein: CASTPETTGYEQYF.

Here the CDR3 reads CASGPQTFNSPLHF. CDR3 DNA: TGTGCCAGCGGCCCTCAGACCTTTAATTCACCCCTCCACTTT. The J gene is TRBJ1-6, the V gene TRBV27, with no clear D. CDR1 and CDR2 from the germline V gene are MNHEY and SMNVEV (reference sequence). The CDR3 totals 14 residues. Trimming cost V 8 bases and J 6 bases, with 14 bases left between them.

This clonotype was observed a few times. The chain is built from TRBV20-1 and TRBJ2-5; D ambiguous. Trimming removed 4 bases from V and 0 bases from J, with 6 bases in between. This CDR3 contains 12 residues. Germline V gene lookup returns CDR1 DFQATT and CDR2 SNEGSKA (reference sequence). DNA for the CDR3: TGCAGTGCTACGCTTAACCAAGAGACCCAGTACTTC. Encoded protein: CSATLNQETQYF.

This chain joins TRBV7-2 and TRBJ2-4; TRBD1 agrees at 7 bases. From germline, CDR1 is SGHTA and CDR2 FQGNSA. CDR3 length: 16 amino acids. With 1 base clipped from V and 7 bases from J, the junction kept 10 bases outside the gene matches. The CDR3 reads CASSLGQGILGNIQYF. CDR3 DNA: TGTGCCAGCAGCTTAGGACAGGGCATTTTAGGGAACATTCAGTACTTC.

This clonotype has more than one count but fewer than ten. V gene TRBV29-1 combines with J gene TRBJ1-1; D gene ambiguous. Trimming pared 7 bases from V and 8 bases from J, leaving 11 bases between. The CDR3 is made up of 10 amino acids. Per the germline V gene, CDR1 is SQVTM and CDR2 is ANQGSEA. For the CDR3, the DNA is TGCAGCGGATTGAGAGGGGAAGCTTTCTTT. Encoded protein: CSGLRGEAFF.

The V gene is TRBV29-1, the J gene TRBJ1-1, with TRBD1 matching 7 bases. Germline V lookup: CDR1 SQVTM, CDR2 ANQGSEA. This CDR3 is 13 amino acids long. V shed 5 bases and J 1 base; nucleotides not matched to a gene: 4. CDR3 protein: CSVWDSWNTEAFF. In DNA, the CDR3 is TGCAGCGTTTGGGACAGCTGGAACACTGAAGCTTTCTTT.

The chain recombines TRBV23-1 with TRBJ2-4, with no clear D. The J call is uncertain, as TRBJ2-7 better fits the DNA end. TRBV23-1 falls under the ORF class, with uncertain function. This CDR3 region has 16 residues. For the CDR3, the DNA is TGCGCCAGCAGTCACCCACCAAGGATCTCGCCCTACGAGCAGTACTTC. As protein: CASSHPPRISPYEQYF.

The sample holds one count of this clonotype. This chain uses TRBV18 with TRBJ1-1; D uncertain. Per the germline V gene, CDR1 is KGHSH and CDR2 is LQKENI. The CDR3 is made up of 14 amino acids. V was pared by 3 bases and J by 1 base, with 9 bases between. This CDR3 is CASSPTRGNTEAFF. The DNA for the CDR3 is TGTGCCAGCTCACCTACCCGAGGGAACACTGAAGCTTTCTTT.

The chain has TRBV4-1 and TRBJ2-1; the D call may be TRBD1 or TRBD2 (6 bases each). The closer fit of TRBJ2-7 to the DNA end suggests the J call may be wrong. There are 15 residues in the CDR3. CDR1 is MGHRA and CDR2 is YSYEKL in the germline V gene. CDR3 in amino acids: CASSQPPGGYNEQYF. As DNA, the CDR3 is TGCGCCAGCAGCCAACCACCCGGGGGCTACAATGAGCAGTACTTC.

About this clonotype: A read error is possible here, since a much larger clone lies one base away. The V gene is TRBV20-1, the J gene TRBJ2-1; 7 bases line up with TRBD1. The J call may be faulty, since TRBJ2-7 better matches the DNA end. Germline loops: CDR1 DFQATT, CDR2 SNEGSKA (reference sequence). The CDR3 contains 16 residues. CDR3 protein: CSAIRGGQSSYNEQYF. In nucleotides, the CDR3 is TGCAGTGCTATACGTGGGGGACAGAGCTCCTACAATGAGCAGTACTTC.

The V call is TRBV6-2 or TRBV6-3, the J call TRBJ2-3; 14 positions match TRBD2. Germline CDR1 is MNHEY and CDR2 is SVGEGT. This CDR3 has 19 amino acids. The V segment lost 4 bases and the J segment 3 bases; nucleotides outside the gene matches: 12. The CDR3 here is CASSLGLAGEVLSTDTQYF. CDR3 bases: TGTGCCAGCAGTTTGGGACTAGCGGGAGAGGTGTTAAGTACAGATACGCAGTATTTT.

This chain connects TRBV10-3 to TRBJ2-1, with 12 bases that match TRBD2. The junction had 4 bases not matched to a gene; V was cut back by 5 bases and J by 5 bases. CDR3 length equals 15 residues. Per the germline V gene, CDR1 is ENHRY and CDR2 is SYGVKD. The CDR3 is CAISTRLAGDNEQFF. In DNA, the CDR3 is TGTGCCATCAGTACACGACTAGCGGGAGACAATGAGCAGTTCTTC.

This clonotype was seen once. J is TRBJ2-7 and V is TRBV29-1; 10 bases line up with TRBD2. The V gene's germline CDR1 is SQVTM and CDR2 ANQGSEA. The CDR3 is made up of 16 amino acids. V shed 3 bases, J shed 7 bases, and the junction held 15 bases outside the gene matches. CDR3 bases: TGCAGCGTTGAGGGGCTAGCGGGAGTGGTCCACAATGAGCAGTACTTC. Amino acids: CSVEGLAGVVHNEQYF.

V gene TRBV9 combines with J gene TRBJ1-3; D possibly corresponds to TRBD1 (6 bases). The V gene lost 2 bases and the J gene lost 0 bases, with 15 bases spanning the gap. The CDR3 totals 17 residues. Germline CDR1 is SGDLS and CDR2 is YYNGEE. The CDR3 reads CASSVRDTMFSGNTIYF. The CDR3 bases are TGTGCCAGCAGCGTGCGGGACACTATGTTCTCTGGAAACACCATATATTTT.

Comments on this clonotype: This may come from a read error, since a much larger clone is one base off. CDR3 protein: CASSQQTTRGSLSSTDTQYF. The CDR3 DNA reads as TGCGCCAGCAGCCAGCAAACGACTAGAGGGAGCCTCTCTAGCACAGATACGCAGTATTTT. The rearrangement joins TRBV4-1 to TRBJ2-3, with D perhaps matching TRBD2 (6 bases). The V gene lost 3 bases and the J gene lost 0 bases, with 25 bases spanning the gap. This CDR3 comprises 20 residues. Germline V gives CDR1 MGHRA, CDR2 YSYEKL.

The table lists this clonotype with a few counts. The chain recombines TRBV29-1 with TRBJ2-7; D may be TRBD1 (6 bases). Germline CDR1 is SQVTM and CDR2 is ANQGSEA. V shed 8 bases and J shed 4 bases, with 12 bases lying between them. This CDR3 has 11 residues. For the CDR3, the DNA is TGCAGCCTCACGCAGGGGTACGAGCAGTACTTC. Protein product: CSLTQGYEQYF.

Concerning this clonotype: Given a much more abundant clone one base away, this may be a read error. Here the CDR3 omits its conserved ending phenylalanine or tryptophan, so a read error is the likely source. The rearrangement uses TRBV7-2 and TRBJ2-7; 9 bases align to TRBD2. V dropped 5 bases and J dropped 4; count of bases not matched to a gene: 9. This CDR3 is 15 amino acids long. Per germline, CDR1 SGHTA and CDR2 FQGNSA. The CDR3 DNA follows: TGTGCCAGCAGCCCACGTAGCGGGAGTCGTTACGAGCAGTACTCC. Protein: CASSPRSGSRYEQYS.

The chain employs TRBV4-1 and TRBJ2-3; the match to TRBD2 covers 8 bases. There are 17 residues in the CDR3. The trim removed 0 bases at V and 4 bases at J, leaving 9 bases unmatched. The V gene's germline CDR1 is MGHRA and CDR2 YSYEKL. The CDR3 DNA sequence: TGCGCCAGCAGCCAAGAAGGTTCGGGGGGGGACGCAGATACGCAGTATTTT. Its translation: CASSQEGSGGDADTQYF.

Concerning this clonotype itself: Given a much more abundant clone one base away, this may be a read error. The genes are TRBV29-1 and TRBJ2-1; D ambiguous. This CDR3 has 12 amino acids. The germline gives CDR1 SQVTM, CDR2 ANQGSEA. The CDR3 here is CSAAKTYNKQFF. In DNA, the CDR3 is TGCAGCGCCGCCAAGACCTACAATAAGCAGTTCTTC.

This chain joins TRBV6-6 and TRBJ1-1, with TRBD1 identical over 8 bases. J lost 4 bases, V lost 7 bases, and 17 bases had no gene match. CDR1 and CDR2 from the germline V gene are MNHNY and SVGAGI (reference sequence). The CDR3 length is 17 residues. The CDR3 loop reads CASTFSVQGVFGTEAFF. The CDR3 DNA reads TGTGCCAGCACCTTCTCTGTACAGGGGGTCTTCGGCACTGAAGCTTTCTTT.

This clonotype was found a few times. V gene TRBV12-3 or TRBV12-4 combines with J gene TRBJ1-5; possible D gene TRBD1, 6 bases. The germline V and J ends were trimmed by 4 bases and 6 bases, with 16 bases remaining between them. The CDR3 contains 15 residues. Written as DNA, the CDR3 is TGTGCCAGCAGTTCGAGAGACAGGATGGGTCAGCCCCAGCATTTT. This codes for CASSSRDRMGQPQHF.